This T cell receptor beta chain was identified in a study of control samples from healthy donors and cancer patients. Sequenced by immunoSEQ multiplex PCR; TCRdb stores in-frame clones only, minus some. This table has 29,000 or so clones, nearly 90% appearing once. CDR1 is SGHTA, CDR2 FQGTGA, per germline. The CDR3 spans 11 residues. Trimming stripped 5 bases from V and 9 bases from J, with 8 bases between. The sample comprised formalin-fixed, paraffin-embedded tissue. This sequence originates from a female donor with melanoma. This rearrangement joins TRBV7-3 to TRBJ2-1; D tentatively fits TRBD1 or TRBD2 (5 bases each). CDR3 DNA sequence: TGTGCCAGCAGCCGTGGGGGTGAGCAGTTCTTC. Its protein product is CASSRGGEQFF.